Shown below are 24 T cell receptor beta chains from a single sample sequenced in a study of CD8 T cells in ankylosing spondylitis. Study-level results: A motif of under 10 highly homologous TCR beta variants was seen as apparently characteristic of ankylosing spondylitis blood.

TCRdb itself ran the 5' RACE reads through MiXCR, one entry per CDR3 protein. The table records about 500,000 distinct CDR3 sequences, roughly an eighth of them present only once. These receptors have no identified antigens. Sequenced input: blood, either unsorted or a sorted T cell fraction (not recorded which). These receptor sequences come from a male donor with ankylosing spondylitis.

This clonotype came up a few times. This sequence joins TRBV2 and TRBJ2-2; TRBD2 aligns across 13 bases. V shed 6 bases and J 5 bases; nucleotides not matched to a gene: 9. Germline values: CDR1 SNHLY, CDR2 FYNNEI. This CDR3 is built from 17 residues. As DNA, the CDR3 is TGTGCCAGCAGCTGGACTAGCGGGAGTTCCTTGACCGGGGAGCTGTTTTTT. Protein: CASSWTSGSSLTGELFF.

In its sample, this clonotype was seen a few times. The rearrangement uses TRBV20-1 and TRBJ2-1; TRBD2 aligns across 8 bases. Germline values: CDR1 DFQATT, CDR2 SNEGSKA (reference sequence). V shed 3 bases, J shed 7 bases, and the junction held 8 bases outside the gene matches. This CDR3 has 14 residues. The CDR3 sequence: CSASPPGLDNEQFF. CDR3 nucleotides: TGCAGTGCTAGTCCTCCGGGACTAGATAATGAGCAGTTCTTC.

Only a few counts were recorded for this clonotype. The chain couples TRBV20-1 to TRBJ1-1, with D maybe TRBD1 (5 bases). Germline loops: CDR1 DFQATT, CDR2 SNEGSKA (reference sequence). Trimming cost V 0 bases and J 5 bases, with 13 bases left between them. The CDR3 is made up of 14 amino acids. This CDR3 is CSARDREGKTEAFF. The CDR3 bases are TGCAGTGCTAGAGATCGGGAGGGGAAAACTGAAGCTTTCTTT.

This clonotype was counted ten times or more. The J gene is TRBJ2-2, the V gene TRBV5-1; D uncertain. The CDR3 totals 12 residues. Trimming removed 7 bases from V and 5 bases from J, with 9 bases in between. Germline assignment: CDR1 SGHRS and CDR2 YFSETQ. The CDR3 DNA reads TGCGCCAGCGTAACCCTTACCGGGGAGCTGTTTTTT. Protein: CASVTLTGELFF.

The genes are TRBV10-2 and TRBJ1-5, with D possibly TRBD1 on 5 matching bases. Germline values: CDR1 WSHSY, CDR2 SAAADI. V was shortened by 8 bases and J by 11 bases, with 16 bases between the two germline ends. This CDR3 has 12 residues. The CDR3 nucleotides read TGCGCCAGCTCTGGGGGGGAATTGGCCCAGCATTTT. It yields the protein CASSGGELAQHF.

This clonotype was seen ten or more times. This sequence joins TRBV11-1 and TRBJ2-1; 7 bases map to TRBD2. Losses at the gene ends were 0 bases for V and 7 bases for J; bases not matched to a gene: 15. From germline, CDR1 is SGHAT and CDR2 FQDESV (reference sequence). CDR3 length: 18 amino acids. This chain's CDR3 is CASSLASFAGRARNEQFF. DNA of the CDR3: TGTGCCAGCAGCTTAGCTTCGTTTGCGGGGAGGGCCAGAAATGAGCAGTTCTTC.

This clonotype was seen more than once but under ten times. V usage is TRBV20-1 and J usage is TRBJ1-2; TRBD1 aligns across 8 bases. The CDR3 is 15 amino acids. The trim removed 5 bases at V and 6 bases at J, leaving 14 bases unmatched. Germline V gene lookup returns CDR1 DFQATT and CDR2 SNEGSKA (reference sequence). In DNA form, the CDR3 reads TGCAGTGCTGAACCCGGGACAGGTGGTCGAGATGGCTACACCTTC. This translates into CSAEPGTGGRDGYTF.

The CDR3 is CASSLSLAGTETQYF. The CDR3 coding sequence is TGTGCCAGCAGTTTAAGCCTAGCGGGAACCGAGACCCAGTACTTC. V is TRBV12-3 or TRBV12-4 and J is TRBJ2-5; 9 nucleotides match TRBD2. Trimming removed 2 bases from V and 5 bases from J; junction bases left unmatched: 6. The CDR3 consists of 15 residues.

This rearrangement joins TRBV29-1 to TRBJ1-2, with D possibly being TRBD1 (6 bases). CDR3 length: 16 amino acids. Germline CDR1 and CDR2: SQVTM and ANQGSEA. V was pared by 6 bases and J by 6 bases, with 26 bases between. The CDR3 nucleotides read TGCAGCGTCACCCCCCGGCATGGGGGGGCCAAGGATGGCTACACCTTC. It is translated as CSVTPRHGGAKDGYTF.

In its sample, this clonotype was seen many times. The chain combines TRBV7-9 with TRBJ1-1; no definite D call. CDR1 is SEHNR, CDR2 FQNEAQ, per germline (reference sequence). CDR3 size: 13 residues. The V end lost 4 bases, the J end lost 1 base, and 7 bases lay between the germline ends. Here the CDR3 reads CASSYDPNTEAFF. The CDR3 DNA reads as TGTGCCAGCAGCTACGACCCGAACACTGAAGCTTTCTTT.

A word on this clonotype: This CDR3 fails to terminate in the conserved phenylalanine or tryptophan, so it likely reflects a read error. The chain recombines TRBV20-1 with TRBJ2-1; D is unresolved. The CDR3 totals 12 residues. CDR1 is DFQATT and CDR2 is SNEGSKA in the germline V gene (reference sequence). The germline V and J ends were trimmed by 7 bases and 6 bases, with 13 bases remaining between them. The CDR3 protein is CSVPYLGNEQFY. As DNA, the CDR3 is TGCAGTGTGCCGTACTTGGGCAATGAGCAGTTCTAC.

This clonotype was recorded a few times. The CDR3 nucleotides read TGTGCCAGCAGCTTAGCAGGGCAGGCAGATACGCAGTATTTT. It codes for CASSLAGQADTQYF. The rearrangement uses TRBV7-2 and TRBJ2-3; D is uncertain. The CDR3 totals 14 residues. Germline V gene lookup returns CDR1 SGHTA and CDR2 FQGNSA. Trimming removed 0 bases at V and 4 bases at J, with 8 bases between.

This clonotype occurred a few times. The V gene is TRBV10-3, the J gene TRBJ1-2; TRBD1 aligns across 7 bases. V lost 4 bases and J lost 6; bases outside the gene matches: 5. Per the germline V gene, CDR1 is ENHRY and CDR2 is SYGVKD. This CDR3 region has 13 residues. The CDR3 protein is CAISARGTDGYTF. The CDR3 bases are TGTGCCATCAGTGCCCGAGGGACAGATGGCTACACCTTC.

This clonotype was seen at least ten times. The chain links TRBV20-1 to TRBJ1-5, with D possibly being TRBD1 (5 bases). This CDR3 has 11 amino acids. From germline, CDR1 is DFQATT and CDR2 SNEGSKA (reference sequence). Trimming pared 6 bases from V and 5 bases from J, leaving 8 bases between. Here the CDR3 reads CSAQQDQPQHF. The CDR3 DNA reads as TGCAGTGCCCAACAGGATCAGCCCCAGCATTTT.

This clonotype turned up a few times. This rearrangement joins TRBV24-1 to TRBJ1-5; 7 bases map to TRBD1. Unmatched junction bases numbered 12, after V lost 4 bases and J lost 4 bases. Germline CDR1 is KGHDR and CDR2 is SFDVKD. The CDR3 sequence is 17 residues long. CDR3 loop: CATSDDAGTDKNQPQHF. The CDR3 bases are TGTGCCACCAGTGACGACGCCGGGACAGACAAAAATCAGCCCCAGCATTTT.

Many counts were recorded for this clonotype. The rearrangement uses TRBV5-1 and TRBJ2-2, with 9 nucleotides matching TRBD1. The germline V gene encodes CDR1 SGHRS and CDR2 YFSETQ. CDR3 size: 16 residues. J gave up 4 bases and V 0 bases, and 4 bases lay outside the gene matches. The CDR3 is CASSLATGGITGELFF. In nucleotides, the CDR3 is TGCGCCAGCAGCTTGGCGACAGGGGGAATCACCGGGGAGCTGTTTTTT. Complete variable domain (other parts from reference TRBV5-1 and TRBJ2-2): KAGVTQTPRYLIKTRGQQVTLSCSPISGHRSVSWYQQTPGQGLQFLFEYFSETQRNKGNFPGRFSGRQFSNSRSEMNVSTLELGDSALYLCASSLATGGITGELFFGEGSRLTVL.

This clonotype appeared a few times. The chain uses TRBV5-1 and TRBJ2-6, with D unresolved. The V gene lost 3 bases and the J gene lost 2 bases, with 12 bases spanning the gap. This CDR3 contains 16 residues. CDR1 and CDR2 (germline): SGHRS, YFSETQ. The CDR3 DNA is TGCGCCAGCAGCTCCGGACCGACGACTGGGGCCAACGTCCTGACTTTC. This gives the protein CASSSGPTTGANVLTF.

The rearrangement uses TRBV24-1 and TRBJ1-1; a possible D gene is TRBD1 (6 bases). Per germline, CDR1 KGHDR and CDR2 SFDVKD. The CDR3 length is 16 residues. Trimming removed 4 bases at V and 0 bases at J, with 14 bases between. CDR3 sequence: CATSDSGAKMNTEAFF. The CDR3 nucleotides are TGTGCCACCAGTGACTCGGGGGCCAAGATGAACACTGAAGCTTTCTTT.

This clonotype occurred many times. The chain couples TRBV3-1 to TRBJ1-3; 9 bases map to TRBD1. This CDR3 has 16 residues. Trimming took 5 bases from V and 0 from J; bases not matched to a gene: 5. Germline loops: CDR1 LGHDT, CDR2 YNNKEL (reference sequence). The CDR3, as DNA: TGTGCCAGCAGCTTGGGACAGGGCGACTCTGGAAACACCATATATTTT. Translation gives CASSLGQGDSGNTIYF.

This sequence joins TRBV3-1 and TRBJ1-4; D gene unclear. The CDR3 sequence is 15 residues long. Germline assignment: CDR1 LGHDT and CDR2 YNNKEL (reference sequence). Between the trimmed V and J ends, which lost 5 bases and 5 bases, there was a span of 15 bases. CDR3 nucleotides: TGTGCCAGCAGCTCCACCAATGCCCCCAATGAAAAACTGTTTTTT. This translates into CASSSTNAPNEKLFF. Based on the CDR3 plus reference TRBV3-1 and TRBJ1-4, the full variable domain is DTAVSQTPKYLVTQMGNDKSIKCEQNLGHDTMYWYKQDSKKFLKIMFSYNNKELIINETVPNRFSPKSPDKAHLNLHINSLELGDSAVYFCASSSTNAPNEKLFFGSGTQLSVL.

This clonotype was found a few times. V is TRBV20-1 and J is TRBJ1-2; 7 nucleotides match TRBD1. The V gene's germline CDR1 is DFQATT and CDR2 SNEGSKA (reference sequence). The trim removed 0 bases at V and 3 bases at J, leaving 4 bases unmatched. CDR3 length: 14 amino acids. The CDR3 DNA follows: TGCAGTGCTAGAGATCGGACAGGCCACTATGGCTACACCTTC. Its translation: CSARDRTGHYGYTF.

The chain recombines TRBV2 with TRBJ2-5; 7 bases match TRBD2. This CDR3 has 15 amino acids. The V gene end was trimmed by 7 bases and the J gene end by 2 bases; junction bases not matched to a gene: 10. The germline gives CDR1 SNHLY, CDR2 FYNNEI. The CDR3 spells CASTRELASQETQYF. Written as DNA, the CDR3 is TGTGCCAGCACAAGGGAACTAGCGAGTCAAGAGACCCAGTACTTC.

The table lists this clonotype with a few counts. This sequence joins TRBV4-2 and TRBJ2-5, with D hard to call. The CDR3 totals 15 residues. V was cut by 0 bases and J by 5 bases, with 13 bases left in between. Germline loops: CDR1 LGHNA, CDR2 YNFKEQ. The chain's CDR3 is CASSQDFKLEETQYF. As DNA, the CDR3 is TGTGCCAGCAGCCAAGATTTTAAATTGGAGGAGACCCAGTACTTC.

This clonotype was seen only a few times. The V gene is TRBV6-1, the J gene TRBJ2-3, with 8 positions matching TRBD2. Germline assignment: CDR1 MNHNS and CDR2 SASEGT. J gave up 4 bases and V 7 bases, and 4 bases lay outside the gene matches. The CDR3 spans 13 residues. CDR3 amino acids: CASMVAGPDTQYF. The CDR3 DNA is TGTGCCAGCATGGTAGCGGGACCAGATACGCAGTATTTT.